One and the same sample provided the 17 T cell receptor beta chains below, sequenced in a study of pediatric ulcerative colitis. TCRdb's copy holds only in-frame clones and misses some; the assay was immunoSEQ multiplex PCR. This repertoire shows around 64,000 clones, about three quarters found once; its top ten account for around 5%. The sequencing input was blood. These receptors all come from a boy aged 10-17 years with moderate ulcerative colitis.

This sequence joins TRBV5-1 and TRBJ2-1, with 11 bases aligning to TRBD2. Unmatched junction bases numbered 6, after V lost 1 base and J lost 6 bases. Germline values: CDR1 SGHRS, CDR2 YFSETQ. This CDR3 contains 16 residues. The CDR3 sequence is CASSLIPGLAANEQFF. In nucleotides, the CDR3 is TGCGCCAGCAGCTTGATACCGGGACTAGCGGCCAATGAGCAGTTCTTC.

This clone was counted only a few times. This chain connects TRBV21-1 to TRBJ2-1; the D call TRBD2 from the table was never checked on the DNA. TRBV21-1 corresponds to a pseudogene. There are 15 residues in the CDR3. CDR3 sequence (DNA): TGTGCCAGCAGCAAAGCAGGGACTATGTACAATGAGCAGTTCTTC. As protein: CASSKAGTMYNEQFF.

The chain recombines TRBV19 with TRBJ1-1; D perhaps matches TRBD1 (6 bases). The CDR3 spans 14 residues. The V gene's germline CDR1 is LNHDA and CDR2 SQIVND (reference sequence). V lost 3 bases and J 10 bases, leaving 18 bases between the germline ends. CDR3 sequence: CASSIRQAPSGAFF. The CDR3 DNA sequence: TGTGCCAGTAGTATCCGACAGGCTCCGTCGGGAGCTTTCTTT.

V is TRBV5-1 and J is TRBJ2-3; the D is unclear. This CDR3 is built from 13 residues. CDR1 and CDR2 (germline): SGHRS, YFSETQ. Trimming left V 3 bases short and J 4 bases short, with 9 bases between. CDR3 nucleotide sequence: TGCGCCAGCAGCTCTTATGGGGCAGATACGCAGTATTTT. Its translation: CASSSYGADTQYF.

This clone appeared a single time. The rearrangement uses TRBV2 and TRBJ1-5; maybe TRBD1 (6 bases). The CDR3 runs 14 residues. The germline V and J ends were trimmed by 4 bases and 4 bases, with 11 bases remaining between them. Germline lookup yields CDR1 SNHLY and CDR2 FYNNEI. CDR3 loop: CASSGGTGNQPQHF. The CDR3 bases are TGTGCCAGCAGTGGCGGAACAGGGAATCAGCCCCAGCATTTT. The entire variable domain, with the rest obtained from reference TRBV2 and TRBJ1-5, is as follows: EPEVTQTPSHQVTQMGQEVILRCVPISNHLYFYWYRQILGQKVEFLVSFYNNEISEKSEIFDDQFSVERPDGSNFTLKIRSTKLEDSAMYFCASSGGTGNQPQHFGDGTRLSIL.

The chain combines TRBV19 with TRBJ1-2; tentative D call: TRBD1 (5 bases). Germline-derived CDR1 and CDR2 are LNHDA and SQIVND (reference sequence). V dropped 3 bases and J dropped 8 bases, with 16 bases sitting between them. This CDR3 has 14 amino acids. DNA for the CDR3: TGTGCCAGTAGTATCCCCAGGGTCCTGAGAGGCTACACCTTC. It is translated as CASSIPRVLRGYTF.

The V gene is TRBV11-1, the J gene TRBJ1-5; TRBD1 aligns across 10 bases. V lost 5 bases and J lost 2; bases outside the gene matches: 3. Per germline, CDR1 SGHAT and CDR2 FQDESV (reference sequence). This CDR3 region has 15 residues. The CDR3 DNA reads as TGTGCCAGCAGCCAGGACAGGGGGGGCAATCAGCCCCAGCATTTT. This sequence encodes CASSQDRGGNQPQHF.

This clone was recorded once. This CDR3 reads CATSRDPDSGDQPQHF. The CDR3 DNA is TGTGCCACCAGCAGAGATCCCGATTCGGGGGATCAGCCCCAGCATTTT. The gene calls are TRBV15 and TRBJ1-5, with D possibly TRBD1 on 5 matching bases. The V end lost 0 bases, the J end lost 5 bases, and 14 bases lay between the germline ends. Germline CDR1 is LNHNV and CDR2 is YYDKDF (reference sequence). This CDR3 has 16 residues.

The V and J genes are TRBV6-5 and TRBJ1-6; maybe TRBD1 (6 bases). With 0 bases removed from V and 10 bases from J, the gap between germline ends came to 13 bases. Germline CDR1 is MNHEY and CDR2 is SVGAGI. The CDR3 has 15 amino acids. The CDR3 region has the DNA TGTGCCAGCAGTTACTCAGGGGGGTCCAGCTCACCCCTCCACTTT. Translation: CASSYSGGSSSPLHF.

The rearrangement links TRBV7-6 to TRBJ2-1; D possibly corresponds to TRBD1 (5 bases). The CDR3 extends over 14 amino acids. Looked up from germline, CDR1 is SGHVS and CDR2 is FNYEAQ. The V and J ends lost 0 bases and 9 bases respectively, with 12 bases between them. CDR3 sequence: CASSLAHSDSEQFF. The CDR3 DNA reads as TGTGCCAGCAGCTTAGCCCACTCCGACAGTGAGCAGTTCTTC.

The J gene is TRBJ2-2, the V gene TRBV11-2; TRBD2 matches 7 bases. CDR3 length equals 16 residues. V lost 6 bases, J lost 1 base, and 8 bases stayed unmatched. Germline V gives CDR1 SGHAT, CDR2 FQNNGV. CDR3 loop: CASRSQRGMNTGELFF. DNA for the CDR3: TGTGCCAGCAGGTCACAGCGGGGTATGAACACCGGGGAGCTGTTTTTT. Full variable domain (outside the CDR3, taken from reference TRBV11-2 and TRBJ2-2): EAGVAQSPRYKIIEKRQSVAFWCNPISGHATLYWYQQILGQGPKLLIQFQNNGVVDDSQLPKDRFSAERLKGVDSTLKIQPAKLEDSAVYLCASRSQRGMNTGELFFGEGSRLTVL.

V and J are TRBV29-1 and TRBJ1-1, with 9 bases fitting TRBD1. The CDR3 has 14 residues. Germline V gives CDR1 SQVTM, CDR2 ANQGSEA. J gave up 4 bases and V 6 bases, and 9 bases lay outside the gene matches. The CDR3 sequence: CSVQQGAGATEAFF. The CDR3 region has the DNA TGCAGCGTCCAACAGGGGGCTGGCGCCACTGAAGCTTTCTTT.

The chain couples TRBV27 to TRBJ2-2, with TRBD1 as a possible D gene (5 bases). This CDR3 is built from 13 residues. Germline CDR1 and CDR2: MNHEY and SMNVEV (reference sequence). V was clipped by 6 bases and J by 7 bases, with 12 bases between them. CDR3: CASSWGRSGELFF. As DNA, the CDR3 is TGTGCCAGCAGCTGGGGCCGGAGCGGGGAGCTGTTTTTT.

This clone was counted between two and nine times. This chain joins TRBV27 and TRBJ1-2, with unresolved D. The CDR3 extends over 16 amino acids. From germline, CDR1 is MNHEY and CDR2 SMNVEV (reference sequence). V lost 5 bases to trimming and J lost 0 bases, with 16 bases between them. The DNA of the CDR3 is TGTGCCAGCAGTACAAGACATCCTAATCCTAACTATGGCTACACCTTC. Its translation: CASSTRHPNPNYGYTF.

The chain is built from TRBV7-9 and TRBJ2-7; D is perhaps TRBD1 (6 bases). In germline, CDR1 is SEHNR, CDR2 FQNEAQ (reference sequence). Trimming removed 1 base at V and 7 bases at J, with 17 bases between. The CDR3 runs 15 residues. CDR3 DNA: TGTGCCAGCAGCTTAGTTGGACAGAGGGGATTGGAGCAGTACTTC. Its protein is CASSLVGQRGLEQYF.

V is TRBV7-7 and J is TRBJ2-5; the D gene is possibly TRBD2 (5 bases). Germline assignment: CDR1 SSHAT and CDR2 FNYEAQ (reference sequence). The V end was cut by 0 bases, the J end by 5 bases, with 13 bases between. The CDR3 is 15 residues long. In nucleotides, the CDR3 is TGTGCCAGCAGCTTAGCGTCGGGAAAATGGGAGACCCAGTACTTC. This translates into CASSLASGKWETQYF.

This clone has only a few counts. The chain employs TRBV7-9 and TRBJ1-2; 7 bases align to TRBD1. Germline V CDR1 and CDR2: SEHNR, FQNEAQ (reference sequence). V gave up 5 bases and J gave up 0 bases; unmatched junction bases: 6. This CDR3 is 15 amino acids long. This chain's CDR3 is CASSHGTDSNYGYTF. The CDR3 DNA follows: TGTGCCAGCAGCCACGGGACAGATTCTAACTATGGCTACACCTTC.